This is a list of T cell receptor beta chains from one sample in a study of blood T cells in healthy people across ages. TCRdb passed the 5' RACE reads through MiXCR, listing each CDR3 protein once. In the table there are fewer than 700,000 distinct CDR3 sequences, 40% to 50% of which are singletons. Specimen: blood. Receptors originate from a man older than 75 in good health. Each CDR3 is given with its conserved first and last residue. The order of the fields is J gene, D gene, V gene, clone size, CDR3 DNA, CDR3 protein. The D gene is left open where the match is weak. Part of the rows lack a size; the others show once, few, many or a class for expanded clones.

TRBJ2-5 . TRBV10-3 few TGTGCCATCAGTACGGCTAGCGAGGCCCAGTACTTC CAISTASEAQYF
TRBJ2-3 . TRBV20-1 few TGCAGCTGGACAGTTAGCACAGATACGCAGTATTTT CSWTVSTDTQYF
TRBJ1-5 . TRBV7-2 . TGTGCCAGCAGCTTAGTGTCTGGTCGGAATCAGCCCCAGCATTTT CASSLVSGRNQPQHF
TRBJ2-3 . TRBV12-3/TRBV12-4 . TGTGCCAGCAGTTTAACGGGACGCCTCACCACAGGTACGCAGTATTTT CASSLTGRLTTGTQYF
TRBJ2-3 . TRBV20-1 . TGCAGTGCTAGAGGTGGGGGCAGGGGCTCCCGGGATACGCAGTATTTT CSARGGGRGSRDTQYF
TRBJ2-2 TRBD1 TRBV7-2 . TGTGCCAGCAGCTATGACCGGGACAGGGGATTGAACACCGGGGAGCTGTTTTTT CASSYDRDRGLNTGELFF
TRBJ2-1 . TRBV3-1 . TGTGCCAGCAGCCAACTAAAAACGGGACCACGAGAGCAGTTCTTC CASSQLKTGPREQFF
TRBJ2-7 . TRBV3-1 many TGTGCCAGCAGCCAATCTGGGACAAAGTACGAGCAGTACTTC CASSQSGTKYEQYF
TRBJ2-7 . TRBV6-2/TRBV6-3 many TGTGCCAGCAGTTACAACGGATACGAGCAGTACTTC CASSYNGYEQYF
TRBJ1-1 . TRBV7-2 few TGTGCCAGCAGCTTAAAGGGGGGAACCACTGAAGCTTTCTTT CASSLKGGTTEAFF
TRBJ2-1 . TRBV7-9 few TGTGCCAGCAGCTTAGGACTAGGCTGGAACAATGAGCAGTTCTTC CASSLGLGWNNEQFF
TRBJ2-5 . TRBV7-2 . TGTGCCAGCAGCGCAGAGGGGGGCGCAGAGACCCAGTACTTC CASSAEGGAETQYF
TRBJ2-1 TRBD1 TRBV27 . TGTGCCAGCACTCCGACAGGGCGCAATGAGCAGTTCTTC CASTPTGRNEQFF
TRBJ1-1 TRBD1 TRBV5-5 . TGTGCCAGCAGCTCGATATTCGGGACAGGGAACACTGAAGCTTTCTTT CASSSIFGTGNTEAFF
TRBJ1-1 TRBD1 TRBV5-1 few TGCGCCAGCAGCCTAGGACAGGGGAAGAACACTGAAGCTTTCTTT CASSLGQGKNTEAFF
TRBJ2-3 . TRBV15 . TGTGCCACCAGCAGAGATAGGGTCGGCAAGTACATCACAGATACGCAGTATTTT CATSRDRVGKYITDTQYF
TRBJ1-2 TRBD1 TRBV7-9 few TGTGCCAGCAGCGATCCAATCCAGGGGGTCGGAGGTGGCTACACCTTC CASSDPIQGVGGGYTF
TRBJ2-5 . TRBV10-1 . TGCGCCAGCAGTGCATCCAATGGGGAGACCCAGTACTTC CASSASNGETQYF
TRBJ2-1 . TRBV6-2/TRBV6-3 . TGTGCCAGCAGTATAGACACTGAGCAGTTCTTC CASSIDTEQFF
TRBJ1-6 . TRBV28 . TGTGCCAGCAACAACCGCCGGACCAATTCACCCCCCCACTTT CASNNRRTNSPPHF
TRBJ1-1 . TRBV4-2 few TGTGCCAGCAGCCAACTCCCAGGCACTGAAGCTTTCTTT CASSQLPGTEAFF
TRBJ2-1 TRBD2 TRBV7-9 few TGTGCCAGCAGTAAGACGGGGGAGGGGTACAATGAGCAGTTCTTC CASSKTGEGYNEQFF
TRBJ1-2 TRBD1 TRBV20-1 . TGCAGTGGCGCCAACCGGGACAGGGGCCGCTATGGCTACACCTTC CSGANRDRGRYGYTF
TRBJ2-1 . TRBV6-2/TRBV6-3 . TGTGCCAGCAGCCGCCTAGGGCCGAACACCGGGGAGCAGTTCTTC CASSRLGPNTGEQFF
TRBJ2-1 TRBD2 TRBV10-3 many TGTGCCATCACAGCTAGCGGGAGGGCCGAAGAGCAGTTCTTC CAITASGRAEEQFF
TRBJ2-1 . TRBV18 . TGTGCCAGCTCACCACCGGGGACACCTAATGAGCAGTTCTTC CASSPPGTPNEQFF
TRBJ1-5 . TRBV6-1 . TGTGCCAGCAACTCGGGGGCTGGCAATCAGCCCCAGCATTTT CASNSGAGNQPQHF
TRBJ2-1 . TRBV7-9 many TGTGCCAGCAGCTTAAGAGTGGGGACGGCCTACAATGAGCAGTTCTTC CASSLRVGTAYNEQFF
TRBJ2-5 TRBD1 TRBV12-3/TRBV12-4 . TGTGCCAGCAGACAGGGGGCCGGGGAGACCCAGTACTTC CASRQGAGETQYF
TRBJ2-7 TRBD1 TRBV7-9 few TGTGCCAGCAGCTTAGGTGGGACAGGGTCCTACGAGCAGTACTTC CASSLGGTGSYEQYF
TRBJ2-5 TRBD2 TRBV5-1 . TGCGCCAGCAGCCGTACTAGCGGTGGAATAGAGACCCAGTACTTC CASSRTSGGIETQYF
TRBJ2-5 TRBD2 TRBV4-2 . TGTGCCAGCAGCCAAGAGGCTAGCGGGAGTCTCCAAGAGACCCAGTACTTC CASSQEASGSLQETQYF
TRBJ2-1 TRBD2 TRBV24-1 . TGTGCCACCAGTGACCGGACTAGTGGCAACAATGAGCAGTTCTTC CATSDRTSGNNEQFF
TRBJ2-1 . TRBV6-1 . TGTGCCAGCAGGGGGTATCGGTCTGAGCAGTTCTTC CASRGYRSEQFF
TRBJ2-5 TRBD1 TRBV9 few TGTGCCTCTACAGGGGGCCAAGAGACCCAGTACTTC CASTGGQETQYF
TRBJ2-1 . TRBV20-1 . TGCAGTGCTGGAACCCCGGGTGAGCAGTTCTTC CSAGTPGEQFF
TRBJ2-4 . TRBV9 few TGTGCCAGCAGCGTAGGGGGGGACAAAAACATTCAGTACTTC CASSVGGDKNIQYF
TRBJ1-4 . TRBV4-2 . TGTGCCAGCAGCCAAGTACAGGGCCGGGAAAAACTGTTTTTT CASSQVQGREKLFF
TRBJ2-7 . TRBV11-3 . TGTGCCAGCAGTCATTCCGGGCCTTACGAGCAGTACTTC CASSHSGPYEQYF
TRBJ1-1 . TRBV6-5 few TGTGCCAGCAGTTACTCGAAAGTTAACACTGAAGCTTTCTTT CASSYSKVNTEAFF
TRBJ2-1 . TRBV12-3/TRBV12-4 . TGTGCCAGCAGAGAGGGAGCGAATGAGCAGTTCTTC CASREGANEQFF